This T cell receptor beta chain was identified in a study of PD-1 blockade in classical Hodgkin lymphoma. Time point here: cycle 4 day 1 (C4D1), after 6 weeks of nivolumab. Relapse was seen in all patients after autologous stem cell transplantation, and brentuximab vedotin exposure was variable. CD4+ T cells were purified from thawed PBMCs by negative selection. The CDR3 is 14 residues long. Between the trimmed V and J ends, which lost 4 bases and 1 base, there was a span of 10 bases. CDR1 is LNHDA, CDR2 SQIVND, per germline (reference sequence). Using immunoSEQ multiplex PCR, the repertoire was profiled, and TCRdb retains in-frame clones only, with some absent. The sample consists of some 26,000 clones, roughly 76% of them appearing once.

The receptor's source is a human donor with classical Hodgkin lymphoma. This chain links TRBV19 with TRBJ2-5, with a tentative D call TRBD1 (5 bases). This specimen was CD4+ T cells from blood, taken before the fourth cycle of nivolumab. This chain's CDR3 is CASSRSDSQETQYF. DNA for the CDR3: TGTGCCAGTAGTAGGTCAGACAGCCAAGAGACCCAGTACTTC.